These T cell receptor beta chains were read from a single sample in a study of breast tumors, draining lymph nodes, adjacent tissues. TCRdb reprocessed the multiplex PCR reads with MiXCR, giving one entry per CDR3 protein. The table lists about 180,000 distinct CDR3 sequences, roughly a third of them singletons. Sequenced material: axillary lymph node tissue. Every receptor here comes from a female donor with breast cancer. Some clones in this sample may be carry-over from other donors' samples. The CDR3 runs from the conserved cysteine through the conserved F or W. D genes are given only for firm matches. Clone size is given for some rows only: seen once, a few or many times, or a class if the clone is expanded.

size,V,D,length,J,DNA,CDR3
NA,TRBV5-1,TRBD2,15,TRBJ2-3,TGCGCCAGCAGCGGACTAGTAAAGGGCACCGATACGCAGTATTTT,CASSGLVKGTDTQYF
many,TRBV20-1,NA,12,TRBJ2-7,TGCAGTGCTGTCAAAGGGGTATACGAGCAGTACTTC,CSAVKGVYEQYF
many,TRBV4-3,TRBD2,16,TRBJ2-1,TGCGCCAGCAGCCAAGGAAGACTAGCGGGAGTTACTGAGCAGTTCTTC,CASSQGRLAGVTEQFF
many,TRBV7-2,NA,14,TRBJ2-6,TGTGCCAGCAGCTTCCCCTCTGGGGCCAACGTCCTGACTTTC,CASSFPSGANVLTF
many,TRBV4-3,NA,15,TRBJ1-2,TGCGCCAGCAGCCCCGTACTTCAGGGTTCCTATGGCTACACCTTC,CASSPVLQGSYGYTF
NA,TRBV28,TRBD1,15,TRBJ2-1,TGTGCCAGCAGTTCCCCGGACAGGGGGTCCAATGAGCAGTTCTTC,CASSSPDRGSNEQFF
NA,TRBV7-9,TRBD2,16,TRBJ2-1,TGTGCCAGCAGCTCTAGACTAGCGGGGGGGGACAATGAGCAGTTCTTC,CASSSRLAGGDNEQFF
many,TRBV29-1,NA,10,TRBJ2-5,TGCAGCGTTAGAGGCGAGACCCAGTACTTC,CSVRGETQYF
once,TRBV5-6,NA,13,TRBJ2-3,TGTGCCAGCAGCTTGGGGTCCGCCGGTGGGCAGTATTTT,CASSLGSAGGQYF
many,TRBV18,TRBD2,17,TRBJ2-7,TGTGCCAGCTCACCACAACCTCTGAACGGGAGGGTTGCCGAGCAGTACTTC,CASSPQPLNGRVAEQYF
NA,TRBV19,TRBD1,15,TRBJ2-5,TGTGCCAGTAGTCCCGGGACAGGGTCGTTCGGGACCCAGTACTTC,CASSPGTGSFGTQYF
NA,TRBV3-1,NA,16,TRBJ2-1,TGTGCCAGCAGCCAAGACCCCCAGAGCTCCTACAATGAGCAGTTCTTC,CASSQDPQSSYNEQFF
few,TRBV10-1,NA,14,TRBJ1-1,TGCGCCAGCAGTGAGTTACGGACAAGGGCTGAAGCTTTCTTT,CASSELRTRAEAFF
many,TRBV27,NA,14,TRBJ2-5,TGTGCCAGCAGTTTGCTGGGTTCGGTGGAGACCCAGTACTTC,CASSLLGSVETQYF
many,TRBV27,NA,14,TRBJ2-6,TGTGCCAGCAGTCTCCGGGCTGGGGCCAACGTCCTGACTTTC,CASSLRAGANVLTF
many,TRBV20-1,NA,14,TRBJ1-5,TGCAGTGCTACCAGGTCGGGGAGCAATCAGCCCCAGCATTTT,CSATRSGSNQPQHF
many,TRBV18,NA,15,TRBJ2-7,TGTGCCAGCTCATCTTCGACTAGAAAGGTCTACGAGCAGTACTTC,CASSSSTRKVYEQYF
many,TRBV20-1,NA,12,TRBJ1-6,TGCAGCCTAGGCAGCCGGAATTCACCCCTCCACTTT,CSLGSRNSPLHF
many,TRBV11-2,NA,15,TRBJ1-6,TGTGCCAGCAGCTTACAGGGCTCCTATAATTCACCCCTCCACTTT,CASSLQGSYNSPLHF
few,TRBV28,NA,15,TRBJ2-5,TGTGCCAGCAGTCTCCCACCTACTAGCCAAGAGACCCAGTACTTC,CASSLPPTSQETQYF
many,TRBV3-1,NA,16,TRBJ2-7,TGTGCCAGCAGCTCCCGGGGTGGCGGGAACTCCTACGAGCAGTACTTC,CASSSRGGGNSYEQYF
many,TRBV18,TRBD1,18,TRBJ1-3,TGTGCCAGCTCACGAGCAAACAGGGGGCTTTCGTCTGGAAACACCATATATTTT,CASSRANRGLSSGNTIYF
many,TRBV5-6,NA,15,TRBJ2-7,TGTGCCAGCAGCCCAGTGAGAGCGGGTCTCTACGAGCAGTACTTC,CASSPVRAGLYEQYF
many,TRBV7-2,TRBD1,17,TRBJ1-3,TGTGCCAGCAGCTTAGTTCCGGGACAGGGGGCTGGAAACACCATATATTTT,CASSLVPGQGAGNTIYF
NA,TRBV24-1,NA,15,TRBJ2-3,TGTGCCACCAGTGATCCCGGGACATTGCGGGATACGCAGTATTTT,CATSDPGTLRDTQYF
many,TRBV5-5,TRBD1,15,TRBJ2-7,TGTGCCAGCAGCGTCCCCCGGGACAGTTCCTACGAGCAGTACTTC,CASSVPRDSSYEQYF
many,TRBV20-1,TRBD2,16,TRBJ2-7,TGCAGTGCTGGATTCTTAAATAGCGGGAGTATCAACGAGCAGTACTTC,CSAGFLNSGSINEQYF
once,TRBV4-3,NA,13,TRBJ2-1,TGCGCCAGCAGTTCGGGACTGCTGGATGAGCAGTTCTTC,CASSSGLLDEQFF
many,TRBV29-1,NA,15,TRBJ2-7,TGCAGCGTTGAAGAGGGGTCGTTGGAGGACTACGAGCAGTACTTC,CSVEEGSLEDYEQYF
NA,TRBV12-3/TRBV12-4,NA,12,TRBJ1-3,TGTGCCGGAGGGGGGCGGGGGGGCACCATATATTTT,CAGGGRGGTIYF
many,TRBV6-1,NA,13,TRBJ1-5,TGTGCCACCGGAGGGGGTCTAGGGCAGCCCCAGCATTTT,CATGGGLGQPQHF
many,TRBV10-2,TRBD1,13,TRBJ1-6,TGCGCCAGCAGACAGGGGGCAGATTCACCCCTCCACTTT,CASRQGADSPLHF
many,TRBV5-6,NA,14,TRBJ1-4,TGTGCCAGCAGCTTGACAGGGTTGAATGAAAAACTGTTTTTT,CASSLTGLNEKLFF
many,TRBV5-1,NA,14,TRBJ1-2,TGCGCCAGCAGCAGCAGTAACACTAACTATGGCTACACCTTC,CASSSSNTNYGYTF
few,TRBV6-5,NA,14,TRBJ2-7,TGTGCCAGCAGTCACTCCAGGGGTATGAACGAGCAGTACTTC,CASSHSRGMNEQYF
many,TRBV5-1,NA,16,TRBJ1-6,TGCGCCAGCAGCTTGGAAGGGGAGACCTATAATTCACCCCTCCACTTT,CASSLEGETYNSPLHF
many,TRBV18,TRBD2,15,TRBJ2-5,TGTGCCAGCTCTCAAAGCGGGGACCGCCAAGAGACCCAGTACTTC,CASSQSGDRQETQYF
many,TRBV4-1,NA,16,TRBJ2-6,TGCGCCAGCAGCCAAGATGCCACCCCTGGGGCCAACGTCCTGACTTTC,CASSQDATPGANVLTF
many,TRBV5-5,TRBD2,15,TRBJ2-7,TGTGCCAGCAGCATGACTAGCGGGGGGGCCTACGAGCAGTACTTC,CASSMTSGGAYEQYF
many,TRBV6-6,NA,13,TRBJ2-5,TGTGCCAGCAGTTCCGGGCCCGCGGAGACCCAGTACTTC,CASSSGPAETQYF
many,TRBV19,NA,14,TRBJ1-5,TGTGCCAGTAGTATAGCGCACGGCAATCAGCCCCAGCATTTT,CASSIAHGNQPQHF
few,TRBV12-5,NA,14,TRBJ1-3,TGTGCTAGTGGTTTGTCCCGGGATGGAAACACCATATATTTT,CASGLSRDGNTIYF
NA,TRBV19,TRBD1,14,TRBJ2-1,TGTGCCAGTAGTCCAGGGGGCGCGGCTAATGAGCAGTTCTTC,CASSPGGAANEQFF
few,TRBV27,NA,15,TRBJ2-2,TGTGCCAGCAGCCTTCTGGCGGGCAACACCGGGGAGCTGTTTTTT,CASSLLAGNTGELFF
many,TRBV30,NA,14,TRBJ2-2,TGTGCCGGGCCGTTGTCGGCGAACACCGGGGAGCTGTTTTTT,CAGPLSANTGELFF
many,TRBV11-2,NA,13,TRBJ2-1,TGTGCCAGCAGCTTCGCGGGAAGCAATGAGCAGTTCTTC,CASSFAGSNEQFF
few,TRBV5-1,NA,14,TRBJ2-5,TGCGCCAGCAGCCTCCAGGGAAGGGGAGACACCCAGTACTTC,CASSLQGRGDTQYF
many,TRBV4-1,NA,14,TRBJ1-5,TGCGCCAGCAGCCAACTTAACAGGGATCAGCCCCAGCATTTT,CASSQLNRDQPQHF
many,TRBV9,NA,14,TRBJ2-5,TGTGCCAGCAGCTTAGGGGCCACAAAAGAGACCCAGTACTTC,CASSLGATKETQYF
once,TRBV6-2/TRBV6-3,NA,13,TRBJ2-1,TGTGCCAGCACAGACGTAGTTACGAATGAGCAGTTCTTC,CASTDVVTNEQFF
NA,TRBV25-1,TRBD1,17,TRBJ2-1,TGTGCCAGCAGTGAATCTGACAGGGGAGAGGGCCATATCGAGCAGTTCTTC,CASSESDRGEGHIEQFF
many,TRBV11-3,NA,13,TRBJ2-7,TGTGCCAGCAGCCAGGGACCCTTAAGGGAGCAGTACTTC,CASSQGPLREQYF